The 21 T cell receptor beta chains below all came from one sample that was sequenced in a study of T cells in Graves' hyperthyroidism and ophthalmopathy. Amplification yielded TCR beta CDR3 regions, with RNA transcripts as the source. The HTBI primer set served for first-round RT-PCR of the TCR CDR3. TCRdb fed the multiplex PCR reads into MiXCR, producing one record per CDR3 protein. The table includes about 550,000 distinct CDR3 sequences, around 21% detected once. Sequencing was carried out using blood. The source of these receptors is a man younger than 35 with Graves' hyperthyroidism.

V gene TRBV18 combines with J gene TRBJ1-1, with a weak D call TRBD1 (6 bases). CDR1 is KGHSH, CDR2 LQKENI, per germline. V was trimmed by 4 bases and J by 2 bases, leaving 14 bases between them. This CDR3 comprises 15 residues. In DNA form, the CDR3 reads TGTGCCAGCTCACTTACAGGGAAGGTTAACACTGAAGCTTTCTTT. Protein: CASSLTGKVNTEAFF.

This clonotype was detected many times. The V call is TRBV28, the J call TRBJ1-5; D is unresolved. V was shortened by 6 bases and J by 3 bases, with 6 bases between the two germline ends. Germline V lookup: CDR1 MDHEN, CDR2 SYDVKM. This CDR3 is 12 amino acids long. CDR3 in amino acids: CASREANQPQHF. For the CDR3, the DNA is TGTGCCAGCAGAGAAGCCAATCAGCCCCAGCATTTT.

The V and J genes are TRBV4-1 and TRBJ1-5; D unresolved. V was clipped by 1 base and J by 7 bases, with 11 bases between them. The CDR3 length is 14 residues. CDR1 MGHRA and CDR2 YSYEKL come from the germline V gene. The CDR3: CASSQGRVMQPQHF. The CDR3 DNA is TGCGCCAGCAGCCAAGGAAGGGTAATGCAGCCCCAGCATTTT.

This clonotype was seen many times. The chain combines TRBV15 with TRBJ2-7; either TRBD1 or TRBD2 may supply D (5 bases each). The CDR3 extends over 13 amino acids. Looked up from germline, CDR1 is LNHNV and CDR2 is YYDKDF (reference sequence). V gave up 9 bases and J gave up 5 bases, with 17 bases separating them. The CDR3 sequence is CATNQGDADEQYF. Here the CDR3 DNA reads TGTGCCACGAATCAGGGAGACGCAGACGAGCAGTACTTC.

The table lists this clonotype with a few counts. The chain employs TRBV30 and TRBJ2-7; 7 bases line up with TRBD1. There are 13 residues in the CDR3. Germline-derived CDR1 and CDR2 are GTSNPN and SVGIG (reference sequence). V dropped 3 bases and J dropped 3; count of bases not matched to a gene: 5. The CDR3 region is CAWSSTGDYEQYF. The DNA of the CDR3 is TGTGCCTGGAGCTCAACAGGGGACTACGAGCAGTACTTC. The whole variable domain, filled in from reference TRBV30 and TRBJ2-7, reads SQTIHQWPATLVQPVGSPLSLECTVEGTSNPNLYWYRQAAGRGLQLLFYSVGIGQISSEVPQNLSASRPQDRQFILSSKKLLLSDSGFYLCAWSSTGDYEQYFGPGTRLTVT.

This clonotype was observed once. A much larger clone differs from this one at a single base, so this may be a read error. J is TRBJ1-1 and V is TRBV4-1; 7 nucleotides line up with TRBD1. V lost 4 bases to trimming and J lost 4 bases; unmatched junction nucleotides: 12. The CDR3 contains 16 residues. Germline V gives CDR1 MGHRA, CDR2 YSYEKL. The CDR3 here is CASSLEGQIVGTEAFF. CDR3 coding DNA: TGCGCCAGCAGCCTAGAGGGACAGATAGTCGGCACTGAAGCTTTCTTT.

This clonotype occurred many times. The chain couples TRBV28 to TRBJ2-2, with 11 positions matching TRBD2. The V segment lost 4 bases and the J segment 6 bases; nucleotides outside the gene matches: 10. Germline-derived CDR1 and CDR2 are MDHEN and SYDVKM. This CDR3 contains 17 residues. The CDR3 is CASSSPGSGGAAGELFF. CDR3 DNA sequence: TGTGCCAGCAGTTCGCCCGGTAGCGGGGGGGCTGCCGGGGAGCTGTTTTTT.

CDR3 nucleotide sequence: TGTGCCAGCAGGAGCTCTCCGGGACAGGGTGACTACGAGCAGTACTTC. This sequence encodes CASRSSPGQGDYEQYF. This chain uses TRBV28 with TRBJ2-7, with TRBD1 matching over 9 bases. Unmatched junction bases numbered 12, after V lost 6 bases and J lost 3 bases. Germline-derived CDR1 and CDR2 are MDHEN and SYDVKM. This CDR3 contains 16 residues.

At least ten counts were recorded for this clonotype. The chain is built from TRBV10-2 and TRBJ2-7, with D unclear. The ends were cut back, 8 bases at V and 1 base at J, with 12 bases in the middle. The CDR3 covers 13 residues. Per germline, CDR1 WSHSY and CDR2 SAAADI. The CDR3: CASQRSGSYEQYF. DNA for the CDR3: TGCGCCAGCCAGAGGTCCGGGTCCTACGAGCAGTACTTC.

This clonotype has a count of ten or more. The chain carries TRBV15 and TRBJ2-7; 9 bases fit TRBD1. Germline V lookup: CDR1 LNHNV, CDR2 YYDKDF (reference sequence). The CDR3 loop spans 15 amino acids. V was pared by 5 bases and J by 5 bases, with 10 bases of the junction left unmatched. As DNA, the CDR3 is TGTGCCACCAGCCGACCCGGGACAGGGAACCACGAGCAGTACTTC. Amino acids: CATSRPGTGNHEQYF.

The DNA of the CDR3 is TGTGCCAGTACCCCAGGGTTATTCGGACGAAGCGGTCAGCCCCAGCATTTT. Its translation: CASTPGLFGRSGQPQHF. The chain combines TRBV19 with TRBJ1-5; possibly TRBD1 for D (5 bases). CDR1 is LNHDA and CDR2 is SQIVND in the germline V gene (reference sequence). This CDR3 is 17 amino acids long. V was cut by 7 bases and J by 6 bases, with 25 bases left in between.

The rearrangement joins TRBV27 to TRBJ2-7, with 8 bases matching TRBD1. Germline V lookup: CDR1 MNHEY, CDR2 SMNVEV (reference sequence). There are 16 residues in the CDR3. J was trimmed by 2 bases and V by 5 bases; bases with no gene match: 11. Written as DNA, the CDR3 is TGTGCCAGCAGTCCCCAGGGGGCAGGGGCCCCCTACGAGCAGTACTTC. It specifies CASSPQGAGAPYEQYF.

In the case of this clonotype: One end of the junction does not line up with germline, which may come from a read error. This chain links TRBV6-5 with TRBJ2-7, with D possibly TRBD2 on 6 matching bases. The CDR3 is 14 residues long. Germline lookup yields CDR1 MNHEY and CDR2 SVGAGI. The CDR3 nucleotides read TGTGCCAGCAGTTACGCGTCAGTGGACTACGAGCAGGACTTC. Protein: CASSYASVDYEQDF.

This clonotype was seen repeatedly, ten times or more. The chain has TRBV27 and TRBJ1-1; D unclear. Germline CDR1 reads MNHEY; CDR2 reads SMNVEV (reference sequence). CDR3 length: 13 residues. V shed 3 bases and J shed 1 base, with 6 bases lying between them. The chain's CDR3 is CASSLIGNTEAFF. The DNA of the CDR3 is TGTGCCAGCAGTTTGATCGGGAACACTGAAGCTTTCTTT.

This clonotype was seen many times. The CDR3 nucleotides are TGTGCCAGCAGTAGACAGGGCACCGGGGAGCTGTTTTTT. Its protein is CASSRQGTGELFF. The chain links TRBV6-1 to TRBJ2-2; 7 positions match TRBD1. The CDR3 is 13 amino acids. CDR1 and CDR2 (germline): MNHNS, SASEGT. V gave up 5 bases and J gave up 4 bases; unmatched junction bases: 1.

The table lists this clonotype with many counts. The chain employs TRBV6-5 and TRBJ2-7, with D possibly matching TRBD2 (5 bases). The CDR3 runs to 14 residues. V gave up 2 bases and J gave up 0 bases, with 8 bases separating them. The germline gives CDR1 MNHEY, CDR2 SVGAGI. The CDR3 DNA reads as TGTGCCAGCAGTTACGAGGGCGGCTCCTACGAGCAGTACTTC. Amino acid sequence: CASSYEGGSYEQYF.

The chain couples TRBV12-3 or TRBV12-4 to TRBJ1-1; tentatively, D is TRBD1 (5 bases). This CDR3 region has 16 residues. Trimming removed 10 bases from V and 0 bases from J, with 21 bases in between. CDR3 region: CATGAGSLTMNTEAFF. DNA for the CDR3: TGTGCCACCGGGGCGGGGTCCCTTACAATGAACACTGAAGCTTTCTTT.

The chain links TRBV4-1 to TRBJ2-7, with TRBD2 identical over 7 bases. V shed 0 bases, J shed 1 base, and the junction held 9 bases outside the gene matches. Germline V gene data show CDR1 as MGHRA and CDR2 as YSYEKL. The CDR3 consists of 17 residues. This chain's CDR3 is CASSQDEELAGSYEQYF. The DNA for the CDR3 is TGCGCCAGCAGCCAAGATGAGGAGTTAGCGGGTTCCTACGAGCAGTACTTC.

V is TRBV19 and J is TRBJ1-5; D gene uncertain. The CDR3 is made up of 11 amino acids. The germline V gene encodes CDR1 LNHDA and CDR2 SQIVND (reference sequence). V was cut by 6 bases and J by 7 bases, with 7 bases left in between. The CDR3 region is CASSDRQPQHF. The CDR3 DNA is TGTGCCAGTAGCGACCGGCAGCCCCAGCATTTT.

The chain has TRBV6-5 and TRBJ2-1; 11 nucleotides line up with TRBD2. Germline V gives CDR1 MNHEY, CDR2 SVGAGI. Trimming at V came to 0 bases and at J to 9 bases, leaving 10 bases not matched to a gene. The CDR3 sequence is 17 residues long. CDR3 in DNA: TGTGCCAGCAGTTACTCGGTAACTAGCGGGGGAGCGAGTGAGCAGTTCTTC. This encodes CASSYSVTSGGASEQFF.

This clonotype has a count of ten or more. V usage is TRBV27 and J usage is TRBJ1-5; possibly TRBD1 for D (5 bases). Germline CDR1 reads MNHEY; CDR2 reads SMNVEV (reference sequence). The length of the CDR3 is 14 residues. Trimming pared 0 bases from V and 3 bases from J, leaving 6 bases between. CDR3 sequence: CASSLSGTNQPQHF. CDR3 sequence (DNA): TGTGCCAGCAGTTTATCAGGGACCAATCAGCCCCAGCATTTT.